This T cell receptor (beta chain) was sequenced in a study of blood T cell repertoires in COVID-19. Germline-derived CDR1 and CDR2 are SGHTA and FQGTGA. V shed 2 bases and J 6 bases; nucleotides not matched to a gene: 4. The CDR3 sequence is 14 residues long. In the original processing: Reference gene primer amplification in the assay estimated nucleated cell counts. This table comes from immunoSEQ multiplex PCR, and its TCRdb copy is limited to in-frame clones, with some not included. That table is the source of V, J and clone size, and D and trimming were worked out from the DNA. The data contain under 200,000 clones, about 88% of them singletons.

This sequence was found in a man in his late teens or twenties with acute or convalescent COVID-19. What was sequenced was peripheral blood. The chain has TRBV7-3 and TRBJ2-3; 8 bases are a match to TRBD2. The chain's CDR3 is CASSLRGGRDTQYF. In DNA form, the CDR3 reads TGTGCCAGCAGCTTACGCGGGGGGAGGGATACGCAGTATTTT.